The 15 T cell receptor beta chains listed next were all sequenced from one sample in a study of OX40 agonist ivuxolimab in advanced cancers. Data came from immunoSEQ multiplex PCR; TCRdb stores just in-frame clones and leaves some out. The sample includes 40,000 to 50,000 clones, about 88% of them seen just once. The source material was CD4+ or CD8+ T cells sorted from blood, sampled in a trial of the OX40 agonist ivuxolimab. The receptors here all came from an adult with an advanced solid tumor such as melanoma, head and neck, liver or kidney cancer.

The V gene is TRBV15, the J gene TRBJ1-2; 9 bases agree with TRBD1. The J segment lost 7 bases and the V segment lost 6 bases, leaving 21 bases of the junction unmatched. Germline CDR1 and CDR2: LNHNV and YYDKDF (reference sequence). The CDR3 spans 18 residues. CDR3 amino acids: CATSPLLMPRDRESGYTF. CDR3 DNA sequence: TGTGCCACCAGTCCACTTTTGATGCCCCGGGACAGGGAAAGTGGCTACACCTTC.

The chain recombines TRBV27 with TRBJ2-5; TRBD2 aligns across 12 bases. This CDR3 region has 15 residues. V lost 5 bases, J lost 3 bases, and 4 bases stayed unmatched. Germline V gives CDR1 MNHEY, CDR2 SMNVEV (reference sequence). The CDR3 DNA reads as TGTGCCAGCAGTCCCCGGACTAGCGGGAAAGAGACCCAGTACTTC. Amino acids: CASSPRTSGKETQYF.

The chain combines TRBV7-8 with TRBJ1-4; D is undetermined. The V gene's germline CDR1 is SGHVS and CDR2 FQNEAQ. Trimming removed 1 base at V and 3 bases at J, with 15 bases between. CDR3 length: 17 residues. The CDR3: CASSLGRRNPSNEKLFF. DNA for the CDR3: TGTGCCAGCAGCTTAGGCAGGCGGAACCCCTCTAATGAAAAACTGTTTTTT.

The chain employs TRBV6-5 and TRBJ2-1; no definite D call. The CDR3 is made up of 13 amino acids. Looked up from germline, CDR1 is MNHEY and CDR2 is SVGAGI. Trimming shortened V by 2 bases and J by 3 bases, and 5 bases separated the two germline ends. The CDR3 sequence is CASSYPGYNEQFF. The CDR3 bases are TGTGCCAGCAGTTACCCAGGCTACAATGAGCAGTTCTTC.

This clone was seen only a few times. The genes are TRBV27 and TRBJ1-4; the match to TRBD1 covers 8 bases. The CDR3 has 15 amino acids. V was clipped by 6 bases and J by 3 bases; unmatched bases: 6. CDR1 is MNHEY and CDR2 is SMNVEV in the germline V gene (reference sequence). This chain's CDR3 is CASSTVDRANEKLFF. CDR3 nucleotides: TGTGCCAGCAGCACAGTGGACAGGGCTAATGAAAAACTGTTTTTT.

This clone has only one observation. This chain connects TRBV4-3 to TRBJ1-6; possibly TRBD1 for D (5 bases). The V gene lost 0 bases and the J gene lost 10 bases, with 13 bases spanning the gap. Germline V gene data show CDR1 as LGHNA and CDR2 as YSLEER. The CDR3 sequence is 15 residues long. The CDR3 sequence is CASSQDPGPGSPLHF. CDR3 DNA: TGCGCCAGCAGCCAAGACCCGGGACCGGGGTCACCCCTCCACTTT.

To note about this clone: One end of the junction fails to match germline, which may point to a read error. The chain employs TRBV6-6 and TRBJ1-5; no clear D gene. Germline V gives CDR1 MNHNY, CDR2 SVGAGI (reference sequence). CDR3 length: 12 amino acids. CDR3 DNA sequence: TGTGTCAGCAGTCCCCGGAATCAGCCCCAGCATTTT. It encodes CVSSPRNQPQHF.

The chain links TRBV7-9 to TRBJ1-4, with D maybe TRBD1 (6 bases). V was cut by 5 bases and J by 2 bases, with 18 bases left in between. The germline gives CDR1 SEHNR, CDR2 FQNEAQ (reference sequence). The CDR3 sequence is 17 residues long. The CDR3 loop is CASSPTDRGGTNEKLFF. CDR3 DNA sequence: TGTGCCAGCAGCCCGACCGACAGAGGGGGGACTAATGAAAAACTGTTTTTT.

The chain carries TRBV11-2 and TRBJ2-3, with 8 bases lining up with TRBD2. Per the germline V gene, CDR1 is SGHAT and CDR2 is FQNNGV. This CDR3 spans 15 amino acids. Trimming at V came to 5 bases and at J to 5 bases, leaving 9 bases not matched to a gene. CDR3 sequence (DNA): TGTGCCAGCAGCCTCTCGGGGGGGGCGGTAGATACGCAGTATTTT. Protein sequence: CASSLSGGAVDTQYF.

The chain carries TRBV29-1 and TRBJ1-2, with a possible D match to TRBD1 (6 bases). This CDR3 is built from 11 residues. Germline V gene lookup returns CDR1 SQVTM and CDR2 ANQGSEA. Trimming removed 6 bases at V and 8 bases at J, with 13 bases between. For the CDR3, the DNA is TGCAGCGTCCCACAGGGTCGGGGCTACACCTTC. It encodes CSVPQGRGYTF.

The chain has TRBV7-6 and TRBJ1-1; the D is unclear. There are 13 residues in the CDR3. The V end was cut by 5 bases, the J end by 1 base, with 8 bases between. Germline loops: CDR1 SGHVS, CDR2 FNYEAQ. CDR3 coding DNA: TGTGCCAGCAGCCTAAATACGAACACTGAAGCTTTCTTT. Protein product: CASSLNTNTEAFF.

The genes are TRBV6-5 and TRBJ2-7; maybe TRBD2 (6 bases). Trimming cost V 4 bases and J 6 bases, with 22 bases left between them. Per the germline V gene, CDR1 is MNHEY and CDR2 is SVGAGI. The CDR3 runs 16 residues. The CDR3 sequence is CASSSTPVREASEQYF. The CDR3 DNA reads TGTGCCAGCAGTTCCACCCCTGTGAGGGAGGCCAGCGAGCAGTACTTC.

This sequence joins TRBV28 and TRBJ2-3, with 9 bases lining up with TRBD2. CDR3 size: 17 residues. Looked up from germline, CDR1 is MDHEN and CDR2 is SYDVKM. With V trimmed by 6 bases and J by 3 bases, 13 bases remained unmatched. CDR3 bases: TGTGCCAGCAGATTGGGAGTTAGCGGGAGCAAAACAGATACGCAGTATTTT. Its translation is CASRLGVSGSKTDTQYF.

This clone was seen once. The chain links TRBV4-1 to TRBJ2-5; 15 positions agree with TRBD2. CDR1 is MGHRA, CDR2 YSYEKL, per germline. The CDR3 is 16 amino acids. Trimming took 3 bases from V and 6 from J; bases not matched to a gene: 5. Here the CDR3 DNA reads TGCGCCAGCAGCCAGGCCGGGACTAGCGGGAGGAAGACCCAGTACTTC. Residues: CASSQAGTSGRKTQYF.

This clone was seen just once. V gene TRBV7-8 combines with J gene TRBJ2-3; 8 bases are shared with TRBD2. The germline V gene encodes CDR1 SGHVS and CDR2 FQNEAQ. The length of the CDR3 is 14 residues. After removal of 3 bases from V and 5 bases from J, the junction contained 4 bases not matched to a gene. The CDR3 sequence: CASSFSGVRDTQYF. The CDR3 nucleotides are TGTGCCAGCAGCTTTAGCGGGGTTCGAGATACGCAGTATTTT.